Shown below are 15 T cell receptor beta chains from a single sample sequenced in a study of blood T cell repertoires in COVID-19 (dated by TCRdb to 2020 to 2022). The method was the immunoSEQ multiplex PCR assay. TCRdb holds this immuneACCESS table with in-frame rearrangements only. Some clones are missing; in checked studies, unresolved V genes explain under half, and the rest has no known cause. The sample data list about 270,000 clones, and approximately 90% of these were observed just once. Together, the top ten hold less than 3.5% of the sample. The source material was PBMCs or T cells enriched from blood (not recorded which). These receptors were taken from a man in his forties who had been exposed to COVID-19.

This clone was observed once. This chain uses TRBV2 with TRBJ1-1, with D hard to call. This CDR3 has 14 amino acids. Trimming removed 6 bases at V and 0 bases at J, with 11 bases between. Germline-derived CDR1 and CDR2 are SNHLY and FYNNEI. CDR3 DNA sequence: TGTGCCAGCAGGATTCAGGAGGTGAACACTGAAGCTTTCTTT. Residues: CASRIQEVNTEAFF.

The chain carries TRBV5-4 and TRBJ2-3; 13 bases fit TRBD2. Germline V gives CDR1 SGHNT, CDR2 YYREEE (reference sequence). Unmatched junction bases numbered 3, after V lost 4 bases and J lost 4 bases. The CDR3 contains 15 residues. For the CDR3, the DNA is TGTGCCAGCAGCATACTAGCGGGAGGGTCAGATACGCAGTATTTT. Residues: CASSILAGGSDTQYF.

The V call is TRBV21-1, the J call TRBJ2-1; the table's D call, TRBD2, was not checked against the DNA. TRBV21-1 is an annotated pseudogene. The CDR3 spans 17 residues. CDR3 sequence: CASSKPLGRLAYNEQFF. The CDR3 DNA reads TGTGCCAGCAGCAAACCGCTCGGGAGATTAGCATACAATGAGCAGTTCTTC.

The chain joins TRBV10-3 to TRBJ1-5, with 10 nucleotides matching TRBD1. V gave up 3 bases and J gave up 5 bases; unmatched junction bases: 4. The germline CDR1 and CDR2 sequences are ENHRY and SYGVKD. CDR3 length: 15 residues. The CDR3 is CAISDGQGVHQPQHF. The CDR3 DNA reads as TGTGCCATCAGTGATGGACAGGGGGTTCATCAGCCCCAGCATTTT.

V is TRBV19 and J is TRBJ2-1; 8 nucleotides match TRBD2. The CDR3 contains 17 residues. The V and J ends lost 4 bases and 7 bases, in that order; junction bases with no gene match: 15. CDR1 is LNHDA, CDR2 SQIVND, per germline (reference sequence). This chain's CDR3 is CASSRTSSGSTRNEQFF. For the CDR3, the DNA is TGTGCCAGTAGTAGAACGTCTAGCGGGTCAACTCGGAATGAGCAGTTCTTC.

This chain joins TRBV2 and TRBJ2-1; 9 bases are shared with TRBD2. CDR3 length equals 14 residues. CDR1 and CDR2 (germline): SNHLY, FYNNEI. V was pared by 6 bases and J by 7 bases, with 7 bases of the junction left unmatched. CDR3 sequence: CASRRLAGTNEQFF. The CDR3 region has the DNA TGTGCCAGCAGGAGGCTAGCGGGAACGAATGAGCAGTTCTTC.

The chain links TRBV7-6 to TRBJ1-1; D is uncertain. Germline lookup yields CDR1 SGHVS and CDR2 FNYEAQ. V lost 4 bases and J 0 bases, leaving 9 bases between the germline ends. The CDR3 runs 14 residues. CDR3 region: CASSSTSMNTEAFF. As DNA, the CDR3 is TGTGCCAGCAGCTCGACATCGATGAACACTGAAGCTTTCTTT.

The chain uses TRBV5-1 and TRBJ2-1, with 9 bases fitting TRBD1. V lost 4 bases to trimming and J lost 5 bases; unmatched junction nucleotides: 10. CDR1 and CDR2 from the germline V gene are SGHRS and YFSETQ. The CDR3 spans 16 residues. The CDR3 DNA sequence: TGCGCCAGCAGCATCACCCTAGGGACAGGGAACAATGAGCAGTTCTTC. The encoded protein is CASSITLGTGNNEQFF. Full variable domain (rest looked up from reference TRBV5-1 and TRBJ2-1): KAGVTQTPRYLIKTRGQQVTLSCSPISGHRSVSWYQQTPGQGLQFLFEYFSETQRNKGNFPGRFSGRQFSNSRSEMNVSTLELGDSALYLCASSITLGTGNNEQFFGPGTRLTVL.

This chain uses TRBV7-9 with TRBJ2-7; 9 nucleotides align to TRBD1. CDR1 is SEHNR and CDR2 is FQNEAQ in the germline V gene (reference sequence). V was clipped by 5 bases and J by 6 bases; unmatched bases: 8. The CDR3 runs to 14 residues. Here the CDR3 DNA reads TGTGCCAGCAGCCAACCGGGACAGGGTTTCGAGCAGTACTTC. Translation gives CASSQPGQGFEQYF.

This sequence joins TRBV9 and TRBJ2-2, with 7 bases matching TRBD2. CDR3 size: 19 residues. The germline gives CDR1 SGDLS, CDR2 YYNGEE. The J segment lost 3 bases and the V segment lost 2 bases, leaving 16 bases of the junction unmatched. Here the CDR3 DNA reads TGTGCCAGCAGCGTCCCCGGTCTGTCCAGGGAGGGACACACCGGGGAGCTGTTTTTT. Residues: CASSVPGLSREGHTGELFF.

This sequence joins TRBV15 and TRBJ2-1, with D maybe TRBD1 (5 bases). Trimming took off 0 bases at V and 5 bases at J, with 14 bases between the two ends. Germline V gene data show CDR1 as LNHNV and CDR2 as YYDKDF (reference sequence). The CDR3 length is 16 residues. CDR3 coding DNA: TGTGCCACCAGCAGAGATCCAGTGGACACGGACAATGAGCAGTTCTTC. It translates to CATSRDPVDTDNEQFF. Variable domain in full (rest from reference TRBV15 and TRBJ2-1): DAMVIQNPRYQVTQFGKPVTLSCSQTLNHNVMYWYQQKSSQAPKLLFHYYDKDFNNEADTPDNFQSRRPNTSFCFLDIRSPGLGDTAMYLCATSRDPVDTDNEQFFGPGTRLTVL.

This clone was observed a single time. The chain is built from TRBV6-5 and TRBJ1-1; D is undetermined. CDR1 and CDR2 from the germline V gene are MNHEY and SVGAGI. The CDR3 runs to 14 residues. CDR3 sequence reads: CATTREGLGTEAFF. The CDR3, as DNA: TGTGCGACCACACGGGAGGGTCTCGGCACTGAAGCTTTCTTT.

V is TRBV11-2 and J is TRBJ1-2, with 7 bases identical to TRBD1. Trimming at V came to 5 bases and at J to 3 bases, leaving 15 bases not matched to a gene. The CDR3 extends over 17 amino acids. Per the germline V gene, CDR1 is SGHAT and CDR2 is FQNNGV. In nucleotides, the CDR3 is TGTGCCAGCAGCGGGAAACTAAGGGGGCGCGAAGACTATGGCTACACCTTC. It encodes CASSGKLRGREDYGYTF.

This rearrangement joins TRBV27 to TRBJ1-2; D may be TRBD1 (6 bases). The CDR3 contains 12 residues. In germline, CDR1 is MNHEY, CDR2 SMNVEV (reference sequence). Trimming stripped 11 bases from V and 4 bases from J, with 14 bases between. CDR3 sequence reads: CAAGGYGYGYTF. The CDR3 DNA reads as TGTGCCGCGGGGGGCTACGGCTATGGCTACACCTTC.

The chain combines TRBV11-2 with TRBJ2-7; a weak D match, TRBD1 (6 bases). CDR1 is SGHAT and CDR2 is FQNNGV in the germline V gene. The CDR3 sequence is 15 residues long. V lost 5 bases to trimming and J lost 4 bases, with 18 bases between them. The CDR3 loop reads CASSLVLGQIYEQYF. The CDR3 DNA sequence: TGTGCCAGCAGCCTCGTACTTGGACAGATATACGAGCAGTACTTC.